A single sample gave rise to the 32 T cell receptor beta chains below, sequenced in a study of beta chain features in type 1 diabetes. cDNA synthesis used the whole RNA isolate, giving expressed TCRB sequences. The method was immunoSEQ multiplex PCR; TCRdb's version includes in-frame clones alone and lacks a portion of them. Here the sample spans 970,000 or so clones, roughly 16% being singletons. The sequenced material came from naive CD4+ T cells from blood. These receptors all stem from a woman under 30 in good health.

This chain connects TRBV5-1 to TRBJ2-3; a weak D match, TRBD1 (5 bases). The V gene's germline CDR1 is SGHRS and CDR2 YFSETQ. The V gene lost 4 bases and the J gene lost 8 bases, with 11 bases spanning the gap. This CDR3 is 12 amino acids long. The CDR3 nucleotides are TGCGCCAGCAGCGCAGACAGTTTTACGCAGTATTTT. It yields the protein CASSADSFTQYF.

This clone was observed a handful of times. V and J are TRBV19 and TRBJ2-7; tentatively, D is TRBD1 or TRBD2 (5 bases each). There are 14 residues in the CDR3. Trimming shortened V by 4 bases and J by 4 bases, and 14 bases separated the two germline ends. Per the germline V gene, CDR1 is LNHDA and CDR2 is SQIVND (reference sequence). The CDR3 loop reads CASSRDGGGYEQYF. CDR3 nucleotide sequence: TGTGCCAGTAGTAGGGACGGCGGCGGATACGAGCAGTACTTC.

This clone has more than one count but fewer than ten. This rearrangement joins TRBV20-1 to TRBJ1-1, with a tentative D call TRBD1 (5 bases). Germline V lookup: CDR1 DFQATT, CDR2 SNEGSKA (reference sequence). This CDR3 region has 10 residues. V was shortened by 3 bases and J by 11 bases, with 10 bases between the two germline ends. In nucleotides, the CDR3 is TGCAGTGCTAGTCCCCGGGGGGCTTTCTTT. It codes for CSASPRGAFF.

A few counts support this clone. The chain is built from TRBV7-9 and TRBJ2-7; 9 bases match TRBD1. CDR1 and CDR2 from the germline V gene are SEHNR and FQNEAQ (reference sequence). V was pared by 8 bases and J by 0 bases, with 5 bases of the junction left unmatched. The CDR3 sequence is 14 residues long. In DNA, the CDR3 is TGTGCCAGCGGACAGGGGTACCCCTCCTACGAGCAGTACTTC. Its translation: CASGQGYPSYEQYF.

V is TRBV12-2 and J is TRBJ2-1; the D call in the table, TRBD1, was not verified against the DNA. TRBV12-2 is a pseudogene. This CDR3 is 15 amino acids long. DNA of the CDR3: TGTGCAAGGGAATCCAGGGGTCGCATGGGCAATGAGCAGTTCTTC. Translated, it gives CARESRGRMGNEQFF.

This clone was counted between two and nine times. This rearrangement joins TRBV7-2 to TRBJ1-1; D not resolved. The CDR3 contains 15 residues. Looked up from germline, CDR1 is SGHTA and CDR2 is FQGNSA. Trimming left V 2 bases short and J 0 bases short, with 10 bases between. CDR3 nucleotides: TGTGCCAGCAGCTTACTTTTGAGTATGAACACTGAAGCTTTCTTT. It yields the protein CASSLLLSMNTEAFF.

This chain connects TRBV5-1 to TRBJ2-5; 8 nucleotides line up with TRBD1. This CDR3 comprises 15 residues. From germline, CDR1 is SGHRS and CDR2 YFSETQ. The ends lost 4 bases at V and 0 bases at J; junction bases unmatched: 5. The CDR3 region has the DNA TGCGCCAGCAGCCGGCAGGGGGCGGACCAAGAGACCCAGTACTTC. It codes for CASSRQGADQETQYF.

This clone occurred a few times. The CDR3 bases are TGTGCCAGCAGGAGACAGGGGGCGGACGAGCAGTACTTC. This gives the protein CASRRQGADEQYF. This chain connects TRBV6-6 to TRBJ2-7; 10 bases match TRBD1. The V and J ends lost 6 bases and 5 bases, in that order; junction bases with no gene match: 4. The CDR3 length is 13 residues. CDR1 and CDR2 (germline): MNHNY, SVGAGI (reference sequence).

This clone was recorded a few times. V usage is TRBV7-9 and J usage is TRBJ2-3; D may correspond to TRBD1 or TRBD2 (5 bases each). V was shortened by 4 bases and J by 0 bases, with 11 bases between the two germline ends. CDR3 length: 15 residues. Germline CDR1 and CDR2: SEHNR and FQNEAQ (reference sequence). CDR3 in amino acids: CASSSGTLSTDTQYF. The CDR3 nucleotides read TGTGCCAGCAGCTCCGGGACCCTTAGCACAGATACGCAGTATTTT.

This chain uses TRBV7-9 with TRBJ2-3, with 10 bases fitting TRBD2. Losses at the gene ends were 7 bases for V and 2 bases for J; bases not matched to a gene: 12. Germline V gene data show CDR1 as SEHNR and CDR2 as FQNEAQ (reference sequence). This CDR3 is built from 17 residues. CDR3 sequence (DNA): TGTGCCAGCACCCCCCTTGGACTAGCGGAGTACACAGATACGCAGTATTTT. It yields the protein CASTPLGLAEYTDTQYF.

Here the CDR3 DNA reads TGTGCCAGCAGCTTACTAGCGAAGGGTGAGCAGTTCTTC. This encodes CASSLLAKGEQFF. The rearrangement links TRBV13 to TRBJ2-1; D is possibly TRBD2 (6 bases). The CDR3 spans 13 residues. Trimming cost V 2 bases and J 9 bases, with 11 bases left between them. The germline V gene has CDR1 PRHDT and CDR2 FYEKMQ (reference sequence).

The chain couples TRBV6-1 to TRBJ2-7, with D possibly being TRBD1 or TRBD2 (5 bases each). CDR3 length: 13 amino acids. Germline-derived CDR1 and CDR2 are MNHNS and SASEGT. The V and J ends lost 5 bases and 6 bases respectively, with 14 bases between them. The CDR3 DNA is TGTGCCAGCAGTTCGGGACCCTCCGGCGAGCAGTACTTC. This codes for CASSSGPSGEQYF.

This clone was counted between two and nine times. The chain employs TRBV29-1 and TRBJ2-3; perhaps TRBD2 as D (6 bases). The germline V gene encodes CDR1 SQVTM and CDR2 ANQGSEA. The V and J ends lost 3 bases and 3 bases respectively, with 10 bases between them. This CDR3 contains 13 residues. CDR3 residues: CSVEAGRTDTQYF. DNA of the CDR3: TGCAGCGTTGAGGCAGGGAGGACAGATACGCAGTATTTT.

This clone was detected a few times. The gene calls are TRBV7-2 and TRBJ1-4; D not certain. This CDR3 spans 14 amino acids. Between the trimmed V and J ends, which lost 2 bases and 7 bases, there was a span of 11 bases. CDR1 is SGHTA, CDR2 FQGNSA, per germline. The CDR3 region has the DNA TGTGCCAGCAGCTTATATGCACGCTTTGAAAAACTGTTTTTT. Residues: CASSLYARFEKLFF. The entire variable domain, with the rest obtained from reference TRBV7-2 and TRBJ1-4, is as follows: GAGVSQSPSNKVTEKGKDVELRCDPISGHTALYWYRQSLGQGLEFLIYFQGNSAPDKSGLPSDRFSAERTGGSVSTLTIQRTQQEDSAVYLCASSLYARFEKLFFGSGTQLSVL.

This clone came up a few times. The rearrangement links TRBV6-5 to TRBJ2-2, with a weak D call TRBD1 (6 bases). The CDR3 loop spans 15 amino acids. Germline CDR1 and CDR2: MNHEY and SVGAGI. The germline V and J ends were trimmed by 2 bases and 0 bases, with 7 bases remaining between them. The DNA of the CDR3 is TGTGCCAGCAGTTACCGACAGGCGAACACCGGGGAGCTGTTTTTT. Residues: CASSYRQANTGELFF.

This sequence joins TRBV28 and TRBJ1-1, with 9 bases identical to TRBD1. Germline V CDR1 and CDR2: MDHEN, SYDVKM. With 1 base clipped from V and 3 bases from J, the junction kept 12 bases outside the gene matches. The CDR3 is 18 residues long. The CDR3 DNA is TGTGCCAGCAGTTTATCGTTGTACAGGGGGCGGGCGGACACTGAAGCTTTCTTT. Protein sequence: CASSLSLYRGRADTEAFF.

With respect to this clone: A junction boundary mismatches the germline segment, possibly from a read error. J is TRBJ2-4 and V is TRBV28, with TRBD2 identical over 10 bases. Per germline, CDR1 MDHEN and CDR2 SYDVKM. The CDR3 contains 13 residues. DNA of the CDR3: TGTGCCAGCAGTTTAGTGGGGACTAGCGATTGGGACTTC. The encoded protein is CASSLVGTSDWDF.

J is TRBJ2-7 and V is TRBV7-2; D is ambiguous. V dropped 1 base and J dropped 0 bases, with 10 bases sitting between them. The CDR3 totals 15 residues. Germline CDR1 is SGHTA and CDR2 is FQGNSA. The chain's CDR3 is CASSLGLALSYEQYF. The CDR3 region has the DNA TGTGCCAGCAGCTTAGGTTTGGCACTCTCCTACGAGCAGTACTTC.

The gene calls are TRBV10-3 and TRBJ2-1; possibly TRBD1 for D (5 bases). Per the germline V gene, CDR1 is ENHRY and CDR2 is SYGVKD. V was clipped by 6 bases and J by 10 bases, with 13 bases between them. The CDR3 has 12 amino acids. CDR3 bases: TGTGCCATCAGGGATACAGGCCCCGAGCAGTTCTTC. Translated, it gives CAIRDTGPEQFF.

This clone was observed a few times. The sample holds other DNA sequences that translate to the same CDR3. The V gene is TRBV7-2, the J gene TRBJ2-7; 7 bases are a match to TRBD2. Germline lookup yields CDR1 SGHTA and CDR2 FQGNSA. This CDR3 is built from 13 residues. J was trimmed by 1 base and V by 5 bases; bases with no gene match: 2. The CDR3 nucleotides read TGTGCCAGCAGCCCGGGGGGATCCTACGAGCAGTACTTC. This gives the protein CASSPGGSYEQYF.

The chain employs TRBV30 and TRBJ2-1, with TRBD2 identical over 7 bases. Per the germline V gene, CDR1 is GTSNPN and CDR2 is SVGIG (reference sequence). The CDR3 runs 13 residues. Trimming took 8 bases from V and 5 from J; bases not matched to a gene: 9. The CDR3 reads CAVSGRWNNEQFF. The CDR3 DNA is TGTGCCGTGTCCGGGAGGTGGAACAATGAGCAGTTCTTC.

The rearrangement links TRBV5-1 to TRBJ2-2; D not resolved. The CDR3 totals 12 residues. CDR1 and CDR2 from the germline V gene are SGHRS and YFSETQ. V was shortened by 3 bases and J by 4 bases, with 4 bases between the two germline ends. Here the CDR3 reads CASSSPTGELFF. The DNA of the CDR3 is TGCGCCAGCAGCTCGCCCACCGGGGAGCTGTTTTTT.

The V gene is TRBV6-5, the J gene TRBJ2-1, with 7 bases lining up with TRBD1. The V segment lost 5 bases and the J segment 7 bases; nucleotides outside the gene matches: 11. Germline CDR1 reads MNHEY; CDR2 reads SVGAGI. CDR3 length: 15 amino acids. CDR3 coding DNA: TGTGCCAGCAGTCGCCTGACAGGGTCTGCAAATGAGCAGTTCTTC. Translation gives CASSRLTGSANEQFF.

About this clone itself: One end of the junction fails to match germline, which may point to a read error. The J gene is TRBJ2-1, the V gene TRBV19; a possible D gene is TRBD2 (5 bases). There are 11 residues in the CDR3. CDR1 is LNHDA and CDR2 is SQIVND in the germline V gene (reference sequence). DNA of the CDR3: TGTGCCAGTAGTGAGAGACTATTTCTGGTCTTC. The encoded protein is CASSERLFLVF.

The chain joins TRBV28 to TRBJ1-1; 10 bases are a match to TRBD1. Germline V CDR1 and CDR2: MDHEN, SYDVKM. This CDR3 has 18 amino acids. V lost 6 bases, J lost 4 bases, and 17 bases stayed unmatched. Written as DNA, the CDR3 is TGTGCCAGCAGAAACACCGGGACAGGGGCGGATTTCGGCACTGAAGCTTTCTTT. It translates to CASRNTGTGADFGTEAFF.

The rearrangement uses TRBV7-9 and TRBJ2-2, with D unclear. Looked up from germline, CDR1 is SEHNR and CDR2 is FQNEAQ (reference sequence). The ends were cut back, 2 bases at V and 3 bases at J, with 7 bases in the middle. The CDR3 consists of 14 residues. CDR3 sequence reads: CASSLQEYTGELFF. Written as DNA, the CDR3 is TGTGCCAGCAGCTTACAAGAATACACCGGGGAGCTGTTTTTT.

This CDR3 reads CASRLLNEQYF. DNA of the CDR3: TGTGCCAGCCGACTTCTTAACGAGCAGTACTTC. The rearrangement links TRBV18 to TRBJ2-7; D uncertain. Looked up from germline, CDR1 is KGHSH and CDR2 is LQKENI. Between the trimmed V and J ends, which lost 8 bases and 5 bases, there was a span of 10 bases. The CDR3 is 11 amino acids.

The CDR3 loop is CASSLVQGFYNEQFF. The CDR3 DNA sequence: TGCGCCAGCAGCTTGGTACAGGGTTTTTACAATGAGCAGTTCTTC. The chain is built from TRBV5-1 and TRBJ2-1, with D tentatively TRBD1 (6 bases). The CDR3 spans 15 residues. CDR1 SGHRS and CDR2 YFSETQ come from the germline V gene. Trimming shortened V by 0 bases and J by 4 bases, and 11 bases separated the two germline ends.

In its sample, this clone was seen a few times. The chain uses TRBV5-1 and TRBJ2-5; a possible D gene is TRBD2 (5 bases). This CDR3 region has 15 residues. CDR1 SGHRS and CDR2 YFSETQ come from the germline V gene. With 0 bases removed from V and 4 bases from J, the gap between germline ends came to 13 bases. The CDR3 reads CASSLAVGAGETQYF. As DNA, the CDR3 is TGCGCCAGCAGCTTGGCGGTGGGAGCCGGAGAGACCCAGTACTTC.

The chain couples TRBV2 to TRBJ2-7; D is unresolved. V was cut by 2 bases and J by 6 bases, with 14 bases left in between. The CDR3 has 14 residues. Germline loops: CDR1 SNHLY, CDR2 FYNNEI. CDR3 in amino acids: CASSELWRTTEQYF. The DNA of the CDR3 is TGTGCCAGCAGTGAATTATGGCGCACTACCGAGCAGTACTTC.

The chain's CDR3 is CASSPGTGGWNEQFF. In DNA, the CDR3 is TGTGCCAGCAGCCCCGGGACAGGGGGTTGGAATGAGCAGTTCTTC. The gene calls are TRBV6-6 and TRBJ2-1, with 11 bases matching TRBD1. J was trimmed by 7 bases and V by 6 bases; bases with no gene match: 8. The germline V gene has CDR1 MNHNY and CDR2 SVGAGI (reference sequence). The CDR3 loop spans 15 amino acids.

This clone has just a few counts. The genes are TRBV29-1 and TRBJ2-7; tentatively, D is TRBD2 (6 bases). The V gene lost 7 bases and the J gene lost 1 base, with 11 bases spanning the gap. The germline gives CDR1 SQVTM, CDR2 ANQGSEA. CDR3 size: 12 residues. The CDR3 bases are TGCAGCGCAGGAGGGAATTCCTACGAGCAGTACTTC. Translated: CSAGGNSYEQYF.